Below are 24 T cell receptor beta chains sequenced from a single sample in a study of control samples from healthy donors and cancer patients (dated by TCRdb to 2020 to 2022). The receptor library was made with the immunoSEQ multiplex PCR assay. TCRdb retrieved this table from immuneACCESS and kept in-frame rearrangements only. Not all clones are present; in checked studies, unresolved V genes account for under half, and no reason is known for the remainder. The sample records some 110,000 clones, around 82% of which are singletons. The ten largest clones capture around 13% of the sample. The sample taken for sequencing was blood. The receptors here all came from a woman aged 50 to 60 in good health.

The gene calls are TRBV5-4 and TRBJ1-2; 8 bases line up with TRBD1. Germline V gene lookup returns CDR1 SGHNT and CDR2 YYREEE (reference sequence). The CDR3 runs 19 residues. V lost 1 base and J lost 5; bases outside the gene matches: 19. The CDR3 sequence is CASSLPNSLTQGAEYGYTF. The CDR3 coding sequence is TGTGCCAGCAGCTTGCCGAATTCGCTTACTCAGGGGGCTGAATATGGCTACACCTTC.

The chain has TRBV21-1 and TRBJ2-7; the table's D call, TRBD1, was not checked against the DNA. TRBV21-1 is a pseudogene locus. The CDR3 spans 12 residues. CDR3 sequence: CASKYRELEQYF. CDR3 in DNA: TGTGCCAGCAAATACAGGGAACTGGAGCAGTACTTC.

The chain is built from TRBV7-2 and TRBJ1-2, with 7 nucleotides matching TRBD1. CDR1 is SGHTA, CDR2 FQGNSA, per germline. J gave up 0 bases and V 5 bases, and 3 bases lay outside the gene matches. The CDR3 runs 14 residues. CDR3 protein: CASSGRGPNYGYTF. The DNA of the CDR3 is TGTGCCAGCAGCGGAAGGGGGCCTAACTATGGCTACACCTTC.

The genes are TRBV6-6 and TRBJ2-7, with 11 bases fitting TRBD1. There are 13 residues in the CDR3. CDR1 and CDR2 from the germline V gene are MNHNY and SVGAGI (reference sequence). V lost 6 bases, J lost 9 bases, and 7 bases stayed unmatched. CDR3 loop: CASSPGQGVWQYF. DNA of the CDR3: TGTGCCAGCAGCCCGGGACAGGGGGTCTGGCAGTACTTC.

The rearrangement links TRBV7-6 to TRBJ1-1; D call uncertain. The CDR3 sequence is 15 residues long. Germline loops: CDR1 SGHVS, CDR2 FNYEAQ. V lost 2 bases and J lost 4, with 14 bases in between. DNA for the CDR3: TGTGCCAGCAGCTTAAGGACCGAGGGAGGCACTGAAGCTTTCTTT. Amino acids: CASSLRTEGGTEAFF.

The chain is built from TRBV7-9 and TRBJ1-6, with D perhaps TRBD1 (5 bases). This CDR3 spans 14 amino acids. Trimming left V 3 bases short and J 8 bases short, with 11 bases between. CDR1 and CDR2 from the germline V gene are SEHNR and FQNEAQ (reference sequence). The CDR3 here is CASSLVGVDSPLHF. The CDR3 bases are TGTGCCAGCAGCTTGGTAGGGGTTGATTCACCCCTCCACTTT.

The rearrangement joins TRBV25-1 to TRBJ2-1, with D tentatively TRBD2 (6 bases). The CDR3 extends over 16 amino acids. V lost 2 bases to trimming and J lost 6 bases, with 17 bases between them. Germline V gene sequence: CDR1 MGHDK, CDR2 SYGVNS. CDR3 loop: CASSEGGRTLSNEQFF. The CDR3 nucleotides read TGTGCCAGCAGTGAAGGAGGGAGGACCCTAAGCAATGAGCAGTTCTTC.

This clone came up once. This chain joins TRBV3-1 (or the pseudogene TRBV3-2) and TRBJ2-1; TRBD2 matches 13 bases. The CDR3 loop spans 18 amino acids. Germline V gene data show CDR1 as LGHDT and CDR2 as YNNKEL (reference sequence). V lost 0 bases to trimming and J lost 5 bases; unmatched junction nucleotides: 7. The CDR3 region has the DNA TGTGCCAGCAGCCAAGAAACTAGCGGGGGGGCCTTCGACAATGAGCAGTTCTTC. It codes for CASSQETSGGAFDNEQFF.

This sequence joins TRBV29-1 and TRBJ2-4; no firm D call. Germline V CDR1 and CDR2: SQVTM, ANQGSEA. V lost 6 bases and J lost 5, with 5 bases in between. The CDR3 has 10 residues. CDR3 residues: CSVFENIQYF. The DNA of the CDR3 is TGCAGCGTATTCGAAAACATTCAGTACTTC.

The V gene is TRBV3-1 (or the pseudogene TRBV3-2), the J gene TRBJ1-4; unclear D gene. The germline gives CDR1 LGHDT, CDR2 YNNKEL (reference sequence). With 6 bases removed from V and 0 bases from J, the gap between germline ends came to 5 bases. This CDR3 contains 13 residues. CDR3 nucleotides: TGTGCCAGCAGTGATTCAACTAATGAAAAACTGTTTTTT. It translates to CASSDSTNEKLFF.

Details on this clone: No DNA is shown, since the ends of the CDR3 on it are uncertain; the CDR3 is the one TCRdb lists. The rearrangement links TRBV10-3 to TRBJ1-2. The CDR3 is 18 amino acids long, termini counted. Per germline, CDR1 ENHRY and CDR2 SYGVKD. The CDR3 sequence is CAISERGTMATPSRGYTF.

The chain links TRBV14 to TRBJ2-2; tentatively, D is TRBD1 or TRBD2 (5 bases each). The V and J ends lost 0 bases and 5 bases respectively, with 16 bases between them. From germline, CDR1 is SGHDN and CDR2 FVKESK. The CDR3 has 17 residues. In nucleotides, the CDR3 is TGTGCCAGCAGCCAAGATGCTGAGTTGGGGACGACCGGGGAGCTGTTTTTT. Translated: CASSQDAELGTTGELFF.

This chain links TRBV5-4 with TRBJ1-1; D might be TRBD1 (6 bases). Trimming shortened V by 2 bases and J by 5 bases, and 16 bases separated the two germline ends. CDR1 and CDR2 from the germline V gene are SGHNT and YYREEE (reference sequence). This CDR3 has 15 amino acids. Here the CDR3 reads CASSLVATGNTEAFF. CDR3 DNA: TGTGCCAGCAGCTTAGTGGCAACAGGGAATACTGAAGCTTTCTTT.

This sequence joins TRBV10-3 and TRBJ2-7, with 9 bases matching TRBD1. CDR3 length: 14 amino acids. The V gene end was trimmed by 0 bases and the J gene end by 3 bases; junction bases not matched to a gene: 0. The V gene's germline CDR1 is ENHRY and CDR2 SYGVKD. The CDR3 DNA reads TGTGCCATCAGTGAGTCGACAGGGGGCTACGAGCAGTACTTC. Translating gives CAISESTGGYEQYF.

This chain links TRBV11-1 with TRBJ2-1; 7 positions agree with TRBD1. This CDR3 is built from 15 residues. Trimming at V came to 6 bases and at J to 3 bases, leaving 8 bases not matched to a gene. Germline V lookup: CDR1 SGHAT, CDR2 FQDESV (reference sequence). CDR3 DNA sequence: TGTGCCAGCAGTCCGAAACAGGGGATCTACAATGAGCAGTTCTTC. As protein: CASSPKQGIYNEQFF.

The CDR3 protein is CASSMGRASNQPQHF. The CDR3, as DNA: TGTGCCAGTAGTATGGGCAGGGCTAGCAATCAGCCCCAGCATTTT. This rearrangement joins TRBV19 to TRBJ1-5, with D maybe TRBD1 (5 bases). Germline V lookup: CDR1 LNHDA, CDR2 SQIVND (reference sequence). The length of the CDR3 is 15 residues. With 3 bases removed from V and 0 bases from J, the gap between germline ends came to 9 bases.

The chain recombines TRBV5-4 with TRBJ1-1, with D possibly matching TRBD1 (5 bases). Germline-derived CDR1 and CDR2 are SGHNT and YYREEE (reference sequence). Trimming pared 4 bases from V and 0 bases from J, leaving 10 bases between. The CDR3 consists of 14 residues. CDR3 coding DNA: TGTGCCAGCAGCGGGATGACAGTGAACACTGAAGCTTTCTTT. Translated, it gives CASSGMTVNTEAFF.

The gene calls are TRBV4-2 and TRBJ1-4; D is unresolved. With 2 bases removed from V and 0 bases from J, the gap between germline ends came to 13 bases. The CDR3 totals 17 residues. Germline CDR1 LGHNA, CDR2 YNFKEQ. CDR3 amino acids: CASSQSFQIATNEKLFF. The CDR3 bases are TGTGCCAGCAGCCAAAGCTTCCAGATCGCAACTAATGAAAAACTGTTTTTT.

The chain uses TRBV7-3 and TRBJ2-1; 9 bases line up with TRBD1. Trimming at V came to 0 bases and at J to 7 bases, leaving 10 bases not matched to a gene. The CDR3 sequence is 17 residues long. The germline V gene has CDR1 SGHTA and CDR2 FQGTGA. The CDR3 spells CASSLTPPGTGRNEQFF. The CDR3, as DNA: TGTGCCAGCAGCTTAACCCCTCCCGGGACAGGGAGGAATGAGCAGTTCTTC. The entire variable domain, with the rest obtained from reference TRBV7-3 and TRBJ2-1, is as follows: GAGVSQTPSNKVTEKGKYVELRCDPISGHTALYWYRQSLGQGPEFLIYFQGTGAADDSGLPNDRFFAVRPEGSVSTLKIQRTERGDSAVYLCASSLTPPGTGRNEQFFGPGTRLTVL.

The chain links TRBV5-8 to TRBJ1-6; D may be TRBD1 (5 bases). V was trimmed by 0 bases and J by 6 bases, leaving 13 bases between them. Germline V gives CDR1 SGHTS, CDR2 YDEGEE. CDR3 length: 16 amino acids. Written as DNA, the CDR3 is TGTGCCAGCAGCTTGGAAGTATGGGGCTTTAATTCACCCCTCCACTTT. Residues: CASSLEVWGFNSPLHF.

The chain has TRBV4-3 and TRBJ2-7, with 12 bases fitting TRBD2. Germline V gene sequence: CDR1 LGHNA, CDR2 YSLEER. Losses at the gene ends were 0 bases for V and 6 bases for J; bases not matched to a gene: 6. The CDR3 consists of 16 residues. The chain's CDR3 is CASSQDLTSGGREQYF. DNA for the CDR3: TGCGCCAGCAGCCAAGATTTAACTAGCGGGGGGCGCGAGCAGTACTTC.

The chain combines TRBV19 with TRBJ2-2, with 12 bases identical to TRBD1. V was pared by 9 bases and J by 0 bases, with 8 bases of the junction left unmatched. Germline loops: CDR1 LNHDA, CDR2 SQIVND (reference sequence). This CDR3 comprises 17 residues. CDR3 sequence (DNA): TGTGCCAGACCGGGACAGGGGGCCAGTTCGAACACCGGGGAGCTGTTTTTT. This translates into CARPGQGASSNTGELFF.

This chain connects TRBV7-9 to TRBJ1-1, with a tentative D call TRBD1 (6 bases). In germline, CDR1 is SEHNR, CDR2 FQNEAQ (reference sequence). V gave up 1 base and J gave up 1 base, with 13 bases separating them. The CDR3 has 16 amino acids. CDR3 residues: CASSLGYRATNTEAFF. The CDR3 DNA follows: TGTGCCAGCAGCTTAGGGTACAGGGCGACGAACACTGAAGCTTTCTTT.

V gene TRBV4-1 combines with J gene TRBJ1-2, with TRBD1 matching 11 bases. The junction had 4 bases not matched to a gene; V was cut back by 0 bases and J by 4 bases. The CDR3 contains 16 residues. Germline lookup yields CDR1 MGHRA and CDR2 YSYEKL. The CDR3 region is CASSQEGTGGGYGYTF. DNA of the CDR3: TGCGCCAGCAGCCAAGAAGGGACAGGGGGAGGCTATGGCTACACCTTC.